The entry below gives a single T cell receptor (beta chain) sequence along with its context. The record originates from a study of blood T cell repertoires in COVID-19. This CDR3 region has 17 residues. Germline CDR1 MGHRA, CDR2 YSYEKL. The V gene lost 4 bases and the J gene lost 4 bases, with 19 bases spanning the gap. Sequenced by immunoSEQ multiplex PCR; TCRdb stores in-frame clones only, minus some. The table lists under 350,000 clones, about nine tenths of them singletons. Sequences were obtained from PBMCs or T cells enriched from blood (not recorded which). This receptor was identified in a man aged 25 to 40 who had recovered from COVID-19. The chain has TRBV4-1 and TRBJ1-4; tentatively, D is TRBD1 (6 bases). DNA for the CDR3: TGCGCCAGCAGCCCCCCACCCCCGTGGGACATTAATGAAAAACTGTTTTTT. This codes for CASSPPPPWDINEKLFF.